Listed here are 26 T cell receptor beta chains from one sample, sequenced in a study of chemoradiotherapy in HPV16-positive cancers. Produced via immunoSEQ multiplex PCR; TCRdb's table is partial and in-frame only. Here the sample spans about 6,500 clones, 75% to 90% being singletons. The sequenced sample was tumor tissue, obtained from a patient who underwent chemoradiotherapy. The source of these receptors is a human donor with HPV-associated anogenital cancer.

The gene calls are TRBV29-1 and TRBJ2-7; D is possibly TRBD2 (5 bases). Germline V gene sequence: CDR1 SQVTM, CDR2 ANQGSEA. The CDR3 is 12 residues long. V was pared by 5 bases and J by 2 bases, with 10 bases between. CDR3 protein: CSVRGSTYEQYF. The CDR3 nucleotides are TGCAGCGTTCGAGGGAGTACCTACGAGCAGTACTTC.

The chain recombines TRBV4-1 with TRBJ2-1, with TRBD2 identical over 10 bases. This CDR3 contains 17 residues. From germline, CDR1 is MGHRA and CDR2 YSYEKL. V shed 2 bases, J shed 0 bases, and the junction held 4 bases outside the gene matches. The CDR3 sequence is CASSQYEREGSYNEQFF. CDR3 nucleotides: TGCGCCAGCAGCCAATATGAGCGGGAGGGCTCCTACAATGAGCAGTTCTTC.

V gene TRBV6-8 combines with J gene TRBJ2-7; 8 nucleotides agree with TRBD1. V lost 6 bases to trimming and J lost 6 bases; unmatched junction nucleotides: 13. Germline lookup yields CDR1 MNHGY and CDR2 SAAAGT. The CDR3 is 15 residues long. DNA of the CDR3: TGTGCCAGCAGCCCAGACAGGGGAGATCAGGTCGAGCAGTACTTC. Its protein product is CASSPDRGDQVEQYF.

This chain's CDR3 is CASSITGEDTEAFF. CDR3 in DNA: TGCGCCAGCAGCATTACAGGGGAGGACACTGAAGCTTTCTTT. The rearrangement joins TRBV5-1 to TRBJ1-1, with 7 bases that match TRBD1. In germline, CDR1 is SGHRS, CDR2 YFSETQ. The CDR3 covers 14 residues. The V gene end was trimmed by 4 bases and the J gene end by 3 bases; junction bases not matched to a gene: 6.

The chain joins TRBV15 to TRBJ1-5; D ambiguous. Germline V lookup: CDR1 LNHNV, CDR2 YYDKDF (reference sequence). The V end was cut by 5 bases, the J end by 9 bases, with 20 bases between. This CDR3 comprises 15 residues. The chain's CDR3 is CATSSVSAGMRPQHF. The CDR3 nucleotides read TGTGCCACCAGCTCCGTTTCAGCGGGGATGAGGCCCCAGCATTTT.

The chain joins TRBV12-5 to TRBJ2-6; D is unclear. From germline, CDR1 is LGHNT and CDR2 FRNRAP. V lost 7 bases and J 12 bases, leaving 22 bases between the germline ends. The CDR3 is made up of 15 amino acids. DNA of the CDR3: TGTGCTAGTGCCCCCCCCAATACTTACGGCAGCGTCCTGACTTTC. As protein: CASAPPNTYGSVLTF.

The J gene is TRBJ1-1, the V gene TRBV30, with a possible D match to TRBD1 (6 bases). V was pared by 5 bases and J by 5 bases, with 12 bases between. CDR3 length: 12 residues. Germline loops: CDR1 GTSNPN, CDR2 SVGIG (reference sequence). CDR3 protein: CAWGGPRTEAFF. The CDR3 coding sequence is TGTGCCTGGGGGGGGCCCAGGACTGAAGCTTTCTTT.

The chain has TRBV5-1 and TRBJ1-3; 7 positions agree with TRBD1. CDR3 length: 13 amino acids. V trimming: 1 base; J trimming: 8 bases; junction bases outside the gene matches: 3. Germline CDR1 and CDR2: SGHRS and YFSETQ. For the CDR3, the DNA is TGCGCCAGCAGCTTGCGACAGGGAGACACCATATATTTT. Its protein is CASSLRQGDTIYF.

The CDR3 sequence is CASSLLPGETQYF. In DNA form, the CDR3 reads TGTGCCAGCAGCTTATTACCGGGGGAGACCCAGTACTTC. The chain has TRBV7-3 and TRBJ2-5; a weak D match, TRBD2 (5 bases). Germline V gene lookup returns CDR1 SGHTA and CDR2 FQGTGA. The V and J ends lost 2 bases and 5 bases respectively, with 9 bases between them. The CDR3 spans 13 residues.

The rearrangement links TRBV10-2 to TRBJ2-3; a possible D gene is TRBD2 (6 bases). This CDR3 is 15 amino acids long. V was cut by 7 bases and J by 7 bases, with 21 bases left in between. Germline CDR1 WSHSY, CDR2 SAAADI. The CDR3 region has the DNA TGCGCCAGCAAAAGCGGGCCATCGCGGACAAATACGCAGTATTTT. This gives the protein CASKSGPSRTNTQYF.

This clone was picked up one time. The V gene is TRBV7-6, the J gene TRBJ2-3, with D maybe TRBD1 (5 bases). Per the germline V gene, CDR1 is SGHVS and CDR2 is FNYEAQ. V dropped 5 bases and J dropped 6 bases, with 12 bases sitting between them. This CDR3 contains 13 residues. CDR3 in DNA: TGTGCCAGCAGCACCAGGGTCCGGGATACGCAGTATTTT. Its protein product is CASSTRVRDTQYF. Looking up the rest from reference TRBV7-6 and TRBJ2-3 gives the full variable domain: GAGVSQSPRYKVTKRGQDVALRCDPISGHVSLYWYRQALGQGPEFLTYFNYEAQQDKSGLPNDRFSAERPEGSISTLTIQRTEQRDSAMYRCASSTRVRDTQYFGPGTRLTVL.

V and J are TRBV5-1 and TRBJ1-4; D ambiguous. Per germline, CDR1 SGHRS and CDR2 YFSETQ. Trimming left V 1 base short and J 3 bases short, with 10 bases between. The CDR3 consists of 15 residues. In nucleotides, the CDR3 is TGCGCCAGCAGCTTGCGGCAGGAATCTAATGAAAAACTGTTTTTT. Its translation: CASSLRQESNEKLFF.

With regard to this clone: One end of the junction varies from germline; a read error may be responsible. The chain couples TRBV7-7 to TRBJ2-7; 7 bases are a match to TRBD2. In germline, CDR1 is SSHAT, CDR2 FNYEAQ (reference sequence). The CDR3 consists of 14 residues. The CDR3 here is CASSLTAGSYEQYF. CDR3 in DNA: TGTGCTAGCAGCTTAACAGCGGGGAGCTACGAGCAGTACTTC.

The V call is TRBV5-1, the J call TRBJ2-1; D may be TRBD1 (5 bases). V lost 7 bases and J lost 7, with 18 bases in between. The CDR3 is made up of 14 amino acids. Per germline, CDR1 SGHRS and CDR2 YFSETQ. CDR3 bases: TGCGCCAGCTCGCTTGGGGCTTTCGGGAATGAGCAGTTCTTC. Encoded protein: CASSLGAFGNEQFF.

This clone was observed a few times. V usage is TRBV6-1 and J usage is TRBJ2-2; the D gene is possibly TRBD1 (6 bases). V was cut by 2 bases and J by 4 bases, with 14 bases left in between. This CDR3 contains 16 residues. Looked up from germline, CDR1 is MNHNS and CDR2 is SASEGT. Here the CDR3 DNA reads TGTGCCAGCAGTGAATTACAGGGAGAGGGCACCGGGGAGCTGTTTTTT. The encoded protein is CASSELQGEGTGELFF.

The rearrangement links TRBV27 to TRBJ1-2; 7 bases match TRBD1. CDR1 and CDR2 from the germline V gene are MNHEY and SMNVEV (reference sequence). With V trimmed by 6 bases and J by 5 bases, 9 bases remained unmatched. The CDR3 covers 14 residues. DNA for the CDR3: TGTGCCAGCAGATCTCCTAGACAGGGATATGGCTACACCTTC. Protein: CASRSPRQGYGYTF.

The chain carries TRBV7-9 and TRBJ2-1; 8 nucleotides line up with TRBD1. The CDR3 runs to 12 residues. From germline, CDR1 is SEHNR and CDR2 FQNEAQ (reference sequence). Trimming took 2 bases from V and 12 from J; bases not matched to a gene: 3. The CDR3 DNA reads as TGTGCCAGCAGCTTATTGGACAGGGCGCAGTTCTTC. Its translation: CASSLLDRAQFF.

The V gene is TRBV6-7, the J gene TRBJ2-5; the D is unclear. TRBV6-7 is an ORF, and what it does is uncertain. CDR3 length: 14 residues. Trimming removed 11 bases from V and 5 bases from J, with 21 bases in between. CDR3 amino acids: CAPSAERVGETQYF. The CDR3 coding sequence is TGTGCCCCTTCGGCGGAAAGGGTGGGGGAGACCCAGTACTTC.

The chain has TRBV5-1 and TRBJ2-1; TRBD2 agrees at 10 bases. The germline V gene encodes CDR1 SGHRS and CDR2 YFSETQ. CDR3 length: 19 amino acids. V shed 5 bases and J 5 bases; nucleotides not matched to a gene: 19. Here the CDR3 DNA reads TGCGCCAGCAGTCAACCTCAGCGGGAGGGCCTAAAAATAGACAATGAGCAGTTCTTC. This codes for CASSQPQREGLKIDNEQFF.

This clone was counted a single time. CDR3 in amino acids: CASSLRQPTKAFF. The CDR3 DNA is TGTGCCAGCAGCCTCAGACAGCCTACCAAAGCTTTCTTT. The chain couples TRBV11-2 to TRBJ1-1; D perhaps matches TRBD1 (5 bases). CDR1 SGHAT and CDR2 FQNNGV come from the germline V gene. This CDR3 is 13 amino acids long. V dropped 5 bases and J dropped 9 bases, with 16 bases sitting between them.

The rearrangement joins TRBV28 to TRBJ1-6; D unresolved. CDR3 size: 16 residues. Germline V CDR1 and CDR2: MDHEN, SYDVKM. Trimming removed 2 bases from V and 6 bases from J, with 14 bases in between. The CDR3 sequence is CASSLPGTLFNSPLHF. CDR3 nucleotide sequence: TGTGCCAGCAGTTTACCCGGCACGCTCTTTAATTCACCCCTCCACTTT. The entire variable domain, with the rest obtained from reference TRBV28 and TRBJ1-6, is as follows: DVKVTQSSRYLVKRTGEKVFLECVQDMDHENMFWYRQDPGLGLRLIYFSYDVKMKEKGDIPEGYSVSREKKERFSLILESASTNQTSMYLCASSLPGTLFNSPLHFGNGTRLTVT.

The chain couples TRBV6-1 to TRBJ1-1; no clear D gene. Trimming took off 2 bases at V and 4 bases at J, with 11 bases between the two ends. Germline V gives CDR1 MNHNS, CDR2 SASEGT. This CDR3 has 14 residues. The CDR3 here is CASSEIRHATEAFF. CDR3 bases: TGTGCCAGCAGTGAAATCCGGCACGCCACTGAAGCTTTCTTT.

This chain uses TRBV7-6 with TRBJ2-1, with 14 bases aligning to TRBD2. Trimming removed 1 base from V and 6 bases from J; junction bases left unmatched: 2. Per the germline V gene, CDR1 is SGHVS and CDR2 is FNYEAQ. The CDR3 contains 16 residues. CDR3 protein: CASSLVGTSGSNEQFF. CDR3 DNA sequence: TGTGCCAGCAGCTTAGTAGGGACTAGCGGGAGCAATGAGCAGTTCTTC.

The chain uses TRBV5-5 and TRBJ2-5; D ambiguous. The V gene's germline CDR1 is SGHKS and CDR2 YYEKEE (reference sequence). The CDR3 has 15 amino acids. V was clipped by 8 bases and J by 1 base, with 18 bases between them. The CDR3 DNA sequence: TGTGCCAGTAACAATGGAGTTCTAGGCCAAGAGACCCAGTACTTC. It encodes CASNNGVLGQETQYF.

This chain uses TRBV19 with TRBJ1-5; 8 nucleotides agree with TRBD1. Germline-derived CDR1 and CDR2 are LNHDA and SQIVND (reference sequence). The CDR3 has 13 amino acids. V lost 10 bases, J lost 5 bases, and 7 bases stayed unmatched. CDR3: CATLDRGHQPQHF. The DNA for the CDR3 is TGTGCCACCCTCGACAGGGGACATCAGCCCCAGCATTTT.

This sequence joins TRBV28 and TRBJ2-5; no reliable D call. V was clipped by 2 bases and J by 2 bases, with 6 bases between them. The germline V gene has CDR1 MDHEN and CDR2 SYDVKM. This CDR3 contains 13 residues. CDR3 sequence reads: CASSLVGQETQYF. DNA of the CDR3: TGTGCCAGCAGTTTAGTGGGTCAAGAGACCCAGTACTTC.